This T cell receptor beta chain was identified during a study of CD8+CD57+ T cells in acquired aplastic anemia. Background on the study: The mean DNA yield obtained from sorted CD4+ and CD8+ cells came to roughly 3.4 ug.

Study-wide results and limits: Significance was not reached for CD8+ Simpson's diversity between patients and controls. Researchers report that about 28 CD8+ CDR3 sequences appeared in both patients and controls.

Genomic DNA was employed as the template in profiling TCR beta VDJ and CDR3. TCRdb independently ran MiXCR on the reads; one entry per CDR3 protein. The table includes about 270,000 distinct CDR3 sequences, approximately 57% detected once. This clonotype was recorded many times. Its target is unknown. From germline, CDR1 is MNHNY and CDR2 SVGAGI (reference sequence). Losses at the gene ends were 7 bases for V and 1 base for J; bases not matched to a gene: 7. This CDR3 is 14 amino acids long. Source material: sorted CD4+, CD8+, or CD8+CD57+ T cells (not recorded which) from PBMCs. This receptor was identified in a human donor with severe aplastic anemia or a healthy control (not recorded which). J is TRBJ2-7 and V is TRBV6-6; TRBD2 matches 7 bases. The CDR3 here is CASILTSDSYEQYF. The CDR3 bases are TGTGCCAGCATCCTAACTAGCGATTCCTACGAGCAGTACTTC.